The clone carrying this T cell receptor beta chain came up many times. This CDR3 region has 13 residues. The V end lost 3 bases, the J end lost 5 bases, and 9 bases lay between the germline ends. CDR1 is SGDLS and CDR2 is YYNGEE in the germline V gene. The sample is drawn from a study of T cells after yellow fever vaccination. TCRdb recomputed calls from the 5' RACE reads with MiXCR, one row per CDR3 protein. This sample yields 150,000 to 200,000 distinct CDR3 sequences, of which around 7% are seen a single time; over 2% belongs to the top ten. The clonotype originates from a man aged 18 to 30 who received the YFV17D yellow fever vaccine. The rearrangement uses TRBV9 and TRBJ2-1; unclear D gene. Sequencing used CD4+ T cells sorted from PBMCs, obtained more than 4 days after the first yellow fever vaccination. CDR3 amino acids: CASSGHINNEQFF. Here the CDR3 DNA reads TGTGCCAGCAGCGGCCACATCAACAATGAGCAGTTCTTC.